Here is one TCR beta chain with its context. V trimming: 0 bases; J trimming: 5 bases; junction bases outside the gene matches: 2. Germline V gives CDR1 SGHNT, CDR2 YYREEE (reference sequence). The CDR3 loop spans 15 amino acids. This record comes from a study of shared clonotypes between healthy human individuals. Study information: The study used three CD4 naive, three CD4 memory, two CD8 naive and one CD8 memory plate per donor.

This was a deep-level run. TCRdb's copy holds only in-frame clones and misses some; the assay was immunoSEQ multiplex PCR. This table holds approximately 2.4 million clones, nearly 97% found once. This chain uses TRBV5-4 with TRBJ2-2; 9 nucleotides agree with TRBD1. The source of this sequence is a man aged 18 to 29 in good health. Sequenced input: naive CD4+ T cells sorted from blood. The subset was: CD45RA+ positively selected. The CDR3 DNA follows: TGTGCCAGCAGCTTGGGCGACAGGGGGACCGGGGAGCTGTTTTTT. This gives the protein CASSLGDRGTGELFF.